These T cell receptor beta chains were read from a single sample in a study of tumor and adjacent non-tumor tissue in lung cancer. MiXCR was run by TCRdb on the multiplex PCR reads, yielding one entry per CDR3 protein. The repertoire holds tens of thousands of distinct CDR3 sequences, less than 80% seen once, with 15% to 20% in the top ten. Input material: lung tumor tissue. The source is a man in his 60s with non-small cell lung cancer. Each CDR3 is given with its conserved first and last residue. A D gene is named only where the DNA matches it firmly. Size is omitted from some rows. Given values are once, few, many or a class for expanded clones.

clone size | J gene | V gene | D gene | CDR3 DNA | CDR3 protein
. | TRBJ1-4 | TRBV28 | . | TGTGCCAGCAGTAAACTATGGGAGTCGGGGAGCGATGAAAAACTGTCTTTT | CASSKLWESGSDEKLSF
. | TRBJ2-5 | TRBV4-1 | . | TGCGCCAGCAGCCAACAGTGTGGGCAAGAGACCCAGTATTTC | CASSQQCGQETQYF
many | TRBJ1-5 | TRBV6-2/TRBV6-3 | . | TGTGCCAGCAGACAGGACAACCGCTATTTTCATTTT | CASRQDNRYFHF
. | TRBJ1-1 | TRBV4-1 | . | TGCGACAGCAACCAAGGGACTGGAGCTTTCTTT | CDSNQGTGAFF
. | TRBJ2-1 | TRBV5-6 | . | TGTGCCAACAGCTTGTTGTTAGCCAGTGAGCAGTTCTTT | CANSLLLASEQFF
few | TRBJ2-2 | TRBV4-1 | . | TGCGCCAGTAGCCAAAGGCAAGGACCCGCCGCCGGGGAGCTATTTTTT | CASSQRQGPAAGELFF
. | TRBJ2-7 | TRBV29-1 | TRBD1 | TGTAGCATTGCTTGGACAGGGGGTGAACAGTACTTC | CSIAWTGGEQYF
many | TRBJ1-4 | TRBV7-8 | TRBD1 | TGTGCCAGCAGTTTGGGACAGGGAGTGGGAAAACTGTTTTTT | CASSLGQGVGKLFF
. | TRBJ2-2 | TRBV5-4 | . | TGTGCCAGCAGACGGGACAGGAGCGGGGAGCTGGTTTTT | CASRRDRSGELVF
. | TRBJ1-4 | TRBV28 | . | TGTGCCAGCAGTTTTGTTGGTGTAAATGAAAAACTGTTTTTT | CASSFVGVNEKLFF
. | TRBJ1-1 | TRBV11-1 | . | TGTGCCAGCATGTTGAAGAGTGGCCCGGACACTGAAACTTTCTTT | CASMLKSGPDTETFF
. | TRBJ1-5 | TRBV6-6 | . | TGTGCCAGCAGGCGCCGGGTCACGGCCTTTGGCAATCAGCCCCAGCATTTT | CASRRRVTAFGNQPQHF
. | TRBJ2-3 | TRBV28 | . | TGTGCCAGCAACTCACCGGGTGATAACGGGAGAGATATGCAGTATTTT | CASNSPGDNGRDMQYF
once | TRBJ2-1 | TRBV11-3 | . | TGTGCCACCTCGACTAGAGAGTCTGAGCAGTTCTTC | CATSTRESEQFF
. | TRBJ2-3 | TRBV12-3/TRBV12-4 | TRBD2 | TGTGCCAGCACTTTGCGACTAGCGGGCACAGATACGCAATATTTT | CASTLRLAGTDTQYF
. | TRBJ2-1 | TRBV4-1 | TRBD2 | TGCGCCAGCAACCAAGTTGCCCAGGGACTAGCGGGGGGTGTCGGTGAGCAGTCCTTC | CASNQVAQGLAGGVGEQSF
. | TRBJ2-5 | TRBV29-1 | . | TGCAGCGTTGGAGACTTAGAGACCCGGTACTTC | CSVGDLETRYF
. | TRBJ1-5 | TRBV6-6 | . | TGTGCCAGCAGACACCCGGGGGATAATCAGCCCCAGCATTTT | CASRHPGDNQPQHF
. | TRBJ2-1 | TRBV29-1 | . | TGCAGCGTTGATAATATGGTGGGTATCCGAAATGAGCAGTTCTTC | CSVDNMVGIRNEQFF
. | TRBJ1-5 | TRBV6-1 | . | TGTGCCAGCAGCGCTAGAGGAGGTTATAGCAATCGGCCCCAGCATTTT | CASSARGGYSNRPQHF